These T cell receptor beta chains were read from a single sample in a study of Graves' ophthalmopathy and Graves' hyperthyroidism. TCRdb reprocessed the multiplex PCR reads via MiXCR and lists one record per CDR3 protein. Of over a million distinct CDR3 sequences in the sample, about two fifths were seen once. The sample comprised peripheral blood or thyroid tissue (not recorded which). The receptors here all came from an adult man with Graves' hyperthyroidism. CDR3s include the opening cysteine and the closing phenylalanine or tryptophan. D genes are given only for firm matches. The listing skips clone size in some rows; elsewhere it reads once, few, many or a size class.

cdr3_aa clone_size v_call d_call cdr3_length
CSARDHVKGVAIVRGPYYGYTF . TRBV20-1 . 22
CASSAGTARTPGSCFF . TRBV5-1 . 16
CATSSRVAGRAFF . TRBV15 . 13
CASRRTGWNEQYF . TRBV19 TRBD1 13
CASGRPYEQYF few TRBV12-3/TRBV12-4 TRBD2 11
CASSWAGANEQYF many TRBV12-3/TRBV12-4 . 13
CASSLTREPPLHF few TRBV28 . 13
CSLAGLSSYEQYF . TRBV29-1 . 13
CSPKMGSDTQYF many TRBV29-1 . 12
CASRPGHDNSPLHF many TRBV7-6 . 14
CASSLKIMNTEAFF . TRBV12-3/TRBV12-4 . 14
CASRGTMGNTGELFF . TRBV5-1 . 15
CRLPESGEFIFYNSPLHF . TRBV29-1 . 18
CAISGTGTNTGELFF . TRBV10-3 TRBD1 15
CASSSGPGQGTPLHF once TRBV5-6 TRBD1 15
CASNLGYEAFF . TRBV11-2 . 11
CASTTGNTGELFF many TRBV5-1 . 13
CASSWGTGRNQPQHF once TRBV5-1 TRBD1 15
CASSVRQMSSYEQYF many TRBV2 . 15
CASSSGDRGRDQPQHF many TRBV7-2 TRBD1 16
CASRDPSSYNSPLHF . TRBV27 . 15
CASSTERGLWGANVLTF . TRBV7-8 . 17
CASSEPDRGPPEAFF . TRBV10-2 TRBD1 15
CASSHPLNF . TRBV7-9 . 9
CASSSARGRSREQYF many TRBV11-2 . 15
CASSQSTRQRYEQYF many TRBV14 . 15
CATTIRSSEKLFF many TRBV6-5 . 13
CSVDPGQGRTEAFF many TRBV29-1 TRBD1 14
CASSLQVPFAELFF . TRBV5-6 . 14
CASSGTGLTSYEQYF few TRBV13 TRBD2 15
CATSDLSDGYTF many TRBV24-1 . 12